The present T cell receptor (beta chain) was sequenced within a study of blood T cell repertoires in COVID-19. Study background: COVID-19 samples, acute and convalescent, were from the United States, Italy and Spain. The analysed material was cDNA or gDNA that came from T cells, B-cell-depleted T cells, or PBMCs.

This clone was counted many times. Study processing details: Amplifying reference gene primers gave estimates of nucleated cell counts. Assay used: immunoSEQ multiplex PCR; TCRdb lists only in-frame clones, some missing. The DNA gave D and trimming, while V, J and clone size come from that table. Of 150,000 to 200,000 clones in the sample, more than 60% are singletons; the top ten hold approximately 12%. The CDR3 spans 14 residues. Trimming cost V 0 bases and J 7 bases, with 13 bases left between them. The V gene's germline CDR1 is LGHDT and CDR2 YNNKEL (reference sequence). The material sequenced was peripheral blood. The chain links TRBV3-1 (or the pseudogene TRBV3-2) to TRBJ2-7; D might be TRBD2 (6 bases). This TCR was sampled from a man between 45 and 60 years old who had recovered from COVID-19. The CDR3 is CASSQESGRGEQYF. The CDR3 nucleotides read TGTGCCAGCAGCCAAGAATCGGGCCGGGGGGAGCAGTACTTC.